This T cell receptor (beta chain) was sequenced for a study of cytomegalovirus exposure and HLA in healthy donors. Study conclusions and caveats: TCR beta V- and J-gene trimming was later associated with a missense DCLRE1C variant. TRBV6-2, TRBV6-3 and some other V segments were excluded as indistinguishable. Later analysis suggested links between common viral pathogens and several top significant clusters. An observed cluster of highly shared sequence variants was recorded as a likely sequencing artifact.

This PCR relied on a set of 60 Vbeta primers and 13 Jbeta primers. Assay used: immunoSEQ multiplex PCR; TCRdb lists only in-frame clones, some missing. The sample lists under 150,000 clones, about four fifths occurring once. Notes on this clone: The antigen remains unidentified.

V lost 6 bases and J 4 bases, leaving 18 bases between the germline ends. Germline CDR1 MNHEY, CDR2 SVGAGI. The CDR3 totals 15 residues. This TCR was recovered from a male donor in good health and CMV-seronegative. Sequencing used PBMCs. The V call is TRBV6-5, the J call TRBJ1-2; a possible D gene is TRBD1 (5 bases). The CDR3 spells CASRRRSGGSYGYTF. The CDR3 region has the DNA TGTGCCAGCAGGAGACGATCGGGGGGATCCTATGGCTACACCTTC.